The subject of this entry is one T cell receptor beta chain. This clonotype was counted a single time. The antigen it binds to is not known. It has no much larger one-base neighbor in the sample; base qualities were not kept. One read alone is weak evidence. The source of the sample is a study of patients and donors after allogeneic stem cell transplantation (dated by TCRdb to between 2020 and 2021). The receptor library was made with RT-PCR. TCRdb shows the sequencer as NextSeq 550. TCRdb applied fastp at Q25 and MiXCR to the public reads, then kept only in-frame beta chains. Rows matching on CDR3 protein sequence are summarized as one entry with the most common DNA and genes. The sample table holds fewer than 75,000 distinct CDR3 sequences, of which roughly 29% were seen once. The ten most abundant clones make up more than 20% of the sample. For CDR1 and CDR2, the germline V gene lists SGHVS and FNYEAQ. Trimming removed 1 base from V and 8 bases from J, leaving 11 bases between the germline ends. The CDR3, cysteine through phenylalanine, is 13 amino acids long. Only the CDR3 region is kept as DNA, spanning 39 bases read in frame from base 1.

The material sequenced was blood, either unsorted or a sorted T cell fraction (not recorded which). The V and J genes are TRBV7-6 and TRBJ1-2; too little of a D gene remains to name it. The sequence was obtained from a human donor who was either an allogeneic HSCT recipient or a stem cell or donor lymphocyte infusion donor (not recorded which). It is not recorded whose cells these are; they may come from a transplant donor. CDR3 reads: CASSLGPIIGYTF. DNA sequence: TGTGCCAGCAGCTTAGGCCCCATCATCGGCTACACCTTC.